These T cell receptor beta chains were read from a single sample in a study of blood T cell repertoires in COVID-19. TCRdb's table, derived via immunoSEQ multiplex PCR, lists solely in-frame clones and lacks some. The data contain about 200,000 clones, roughly 90% of them singletons. Material: peripheral blood. These receptors were obtained from a man between 18 and 35 years old with active or convalescent COVID-19. The CDR3 runs from the conserved cysteine through the conserved F or W. Each record gives: V gene, clone size, J gene, D gene, CDR3 DNA, CDR3 protein. The D gene is left open where the match is weak. Only some rows state a clone size, as once, few, many or a class for expanded clones.

V: TRBV15; size: once; J: TRBJ1-1; D: NA; DNA: TGTGCCACCAGCAGCCCAGGGCCCTCGTTAGTCACTGAAGCTTTCTTT; CDR3: CATSSPGPSLVTEAFF
V: TRBV18; size: NA; J: TRBJ2-2; D: NA; DNA: TGTGCCAGCTCACCACAGGGGGCCGGGGAGCTGTTTTTT; CDR3: CASSPQGAGELFF
V: TRBV4-1; size: NA; J: TRBJ2-7; D: TRBD1; DNA: TGCGCCAGCAGCCCCAGGGTTTTCAAGGGGACAGGGGCGTCTGCGTCCTACGAGCAGTACTTC; CDR3: CASSPRVFKGTGASASYEQYF
V: TRBV6-5; size: once; J: TRBJ2-2; D: NA; DNA: TGTGCCAGCAGTTACTCAAGAGGAGCGAACACCGGGGAGCTGTTTTTT; CDR3: CASSYSRGANTGELFF
V: TRBV7-8; size: NA; J: TRBJ2-1; D: NA; DNA: TGTGCCAGCAGCTTAGGGGGAACAGGGAAATACAATGAGCAGTTCTTC; CDR3: CASSLGGTGKYNEQFF
V: TRBV7-9; size: NA; J: TRBJ2-2; D: NA; DNA: TGTGCCAGCAGCCTCGGGGGCACCGGGGAGCTGTTTTTT; CDR3: CASSLGGTGELFF
V: TRBV28; size: NA; J: TRBJ1-2; D: NA; DNA: TGTGCCAGCAGTTTATCCGGGGGCTACACCTTC; CDR3: CASSLSGGYTF
V: TRBV5-1; size: NA; J: TRBJ2-3; D: TRBD1; DNA: TGCGCCAGCAGGGGGACAGGGATTACAGATACGCAGTATTTT; CDR3: CASRGTGITDTQYF
V: TRBV2; size: NA; J: TRBJ1-1; D: NA; DNA: TGTGCCAGCAGTCCAGGGGACACTGAAGCTTTCTTT; CDR3: CASSPGDTEAFF
V: TRBV3-1/TRBV3-2; size: NA; J: TRBJ2-5; D: NA; DNA: TGTGCCAGCAGCCAGGCCTCTCCGGGGAGGTACCAAGAGACCCAGTACTTC; CDR3: CASSQASPGRYQETQYF